A single sample gave rise to the 9 T cell receptor beta chains below, sequenced in a study of T cell clonality in common variable immunodeficiency. The table came from immunoSEQ multiplex PCR; TCRdb's copy has only in-frame clones and leaves some out. Recorded here are roughly 60,000 clones, with no singletons, and the ten leading clones hold 1.6%. The sample comprised peripheral blood mononuclear cells. The receptors were gathered from a person aged 18-70 years in good health.

This clone has at least ten counts. The CDR3: CASSLTRTSPQYF. CDR3 bases read: TGTGCCAGCAGCTTAACCAGGACTAGCCCT. This chain connects TRBV11-3 to TRBJ2-4; TRBD2 agrees at 8 bases. The read comes to an end 3 residues before the CDR3 does, leaving the germline J gene to fill in the end. The CDR3 consists of 13 residues. Germline V lookup: CDR1 SGHNT, CDR2 YENEEA.

At least ten counts were recorded for this clone. From the germline J gene comes the end of the CDR3, since the read stops 3 residues before it. The chain has TRBV20-1 and TRBJ2-6, with D possibly being TRBD1 (6 bases). This CDR3 has 15 amino acids. Trimming cost V 3 bases and J 4 bases, with 13 bases left between them. Germline V gene lookup returns CDR1 DFQATT and CDR2 SNEGSKA (reference sequence). CDR3 loop: CSASGTRTGANVLTF. CDR3 DNA (partial): TGCAGTGCTAGCGGGACAAGGACCGGGGCCAACGTC.

This clone was seen repeatedly, ten times or more. The CDR3 goes on 3 residues after the read ends, and that part is filled in from the germline J gene. In the same sample, other DNA sequences code for this CDR3. The chain uses TRBV19 and TRBJ1-5, with D possibly TRBD1 on 5 matching bases. This CDR3 region has 15 residues. CDR1 is LNHDA and CDR2 is SQIVND in the germline V gene (reference sequence). The ends were cut back, 6 bases at V and 5 bases at J, with 17 bases in the middle. Partial CDR3 DNA: TGTGCCAGTAGCTTGCAGTCGGGGGGATATCAGCCC. Translating it yields CASSLQSGGYQP. The full-length CDR3 reads as CASSLQSGGYQPQHF.

This clone was counted ten times or more. Read coverage stops 3 residues before the CDR3 terminus; the germline J gene supplies the remainder. The chain couples TRBV11-2 to TRBJ2-5, with no clear D. Trimming left V 2 bases short and J 4 bases short, with 5 bases between. The V gene's germline CDR1 is SGHAT and CDR2 FQNNGV. This CDR3 region has 12 residues. CDR3 DNA, as far as it was read: TGTGCCAGCAGCTTATGGCTAGAGACC. Its protein product is CASSLWLET. The complete CDR3 sequence is CASSLWLETQYF. The complete variable domain, with remaining parts taken from reference TRBV11-2 and TRBJ2-5, reads EAGVAQSPRYKIIEKRQSVAFWCNPISGHATLYWYQQILGQGPKLLIQFQNNGVVDDSQLPKDRFSAERLKGVDSTLKIQPAKLEDSAVYLCASSLWLETQYFGPGTRLLVL.

This clone was observed many times. Sequencing ends 3 residues short of the CDR3 end; the germline J gene provides the rest. This chain uses TRBV30 with TRBJ1-2; 11 nucleotides match TRBD1. The CDR3 extends over 16 amino acids. Per the germline V gene, CDR1 is GTSNPN and CDR2 is SVGIG (reference sequence). The sequenced CDR3 bases are TGTGCCTGGAGTGTACCGGGACAGGGGGAAGGGGGAGGC. Encoded protein: CAWSVPGQGEGGG. The entire CDR3 sequence reads CAWSVPGQGEGGGYTF.

This clone was observed a handful of times. The read stops 3 residues short of the end of the CDR3; the missing end is completed from the germline J gene. This rearrangement joins TRBV7-8 to TRBJ2-5; 13 bases are shared with TRBD2. Germline V gene data show CDR1 as SGHVS and CDR2 as FQNEAQ. This CDR3 region has 17 residues. Trimming cost V 5 bases and J 4 bases; bases outside gene matches: 10. The DNA read from the CDR3 is TGTGCCAGCAGCACCTCTAGGACTAGCGGGAGTTCAGAGACC. Translation gives CASSTSRTSGSSET. The complete CDR3 reads CASSTSRTSGSSETQYF.

This clone was counted at least ten times. The read gets to within 3 residues of the CDR3 end, and the germline J gene fills in the rest. This chain uses TRBV9 with TRBJ1-1; D is possibly TRBD1 (5 bases). The V gene's germline CDR1 is SGDLS and CDR2 YYNGEE. The CDR3 is made up of 15 amino acids. V dropped 0 bases and J dropped 2 bases, with 11 bases sitting between them. CDR3 sequence: CASSVARDFNTEAFF. CDR3 DNA (partial): TGTGCCAGCAGCGTAGCTCGGGACTTTAACACTGAA.

This clone was detected ten times or more. From the germline J gene comes the end of the CDR3, since the read stops 3 residues before it. The V call is TRBV7-3, the J call TRBJ2-7, with TRBD2 matching 8 bases. With 6 bases clipped from V and 1 base from J, the junction kept 8 bases outside the gene matches. CDR1 is SGHTA and CDR2 is FQGTGA in the germline V gene. The CDR3 spans 15 residues. This CDR3 reads CASRPGLAASYEQYF. The part of the CDR3 DNA that was read is TGTGCCAGCAGACCCGGACTAGCAGCTTCCTACGAG.

At least ten counts were recorded for this clone. The missing CDR3 end, 3 residues past where the read stops, is filled in from the germline J gene. V gene TRBV5-1 combines with J gene TRBJ1-1; possible D gene TRBD1, 6 bases. V was pared by 4 bases and J by 1 base, with 14 bases between. Germline assignment: CDR1 SGHRS and CDR2 YFSETQ. This CDR3 spans 15 amino acids. The CDR3 sequence: CASSLYLGQNTEAFF. The CDR3 bases that were read are TGCGCCAGCAGCCTCTACCTGGGACAGAACACTGAA.